This T cell receptor (beta chain) was recorded in a study of T-cell reconstitution after alpha-beta-depleted transplantation in children. General study points: Where some patients showed high TCRbeta diversity at day 60, it came from recipient T cells and thymic progenitors that had survived. T-cell numbers and diversity, one year after transplant, stemmed largely from T cells that were newly produced. There were reportedly several hundred expanded graft clones from which alpha-beta T cells came about two months after transplant.

This clonotype was found a few times. Its antigen is not identified. Library preparation (for TCRbeta) was performed with unique molecular identifiers. Each CDR3 protein gets one entry after TCRdb re-called the PCR reads with MiXCR. The sample has fewer than 550,000 distinct CDR3 sequences, about an eighth seen once; the top ten hold around 13%. V lost 3 bases, J lost 6 bases, and 20 bases lay in between. Germline V gene data show CDR1 as MDHEN and CDR2 as SYDVKM. The CDR3 loop spans 16 amino acids. The chain links TRBV28 to TRBJ1-2, with TRBD1 as a possible D gene (6 bases). The material sequenced was PBMCs, mostly from graft donor cells, taken 180 days after TCRalphabeta/CD19-depleted stem cell transplant. The TCR originated in a female patient aged 2-10 years who had a stem cell transplant for aplastic anemia, so the T cells may come from the graft donor. The CDR3 nucleotides are TGTGCCAGCAGTTTTATCCCGGCGGGGGCGGGAAATGGCTACACCTTC. Amino acid sequence: CASSFIPAGAGNGYTF.